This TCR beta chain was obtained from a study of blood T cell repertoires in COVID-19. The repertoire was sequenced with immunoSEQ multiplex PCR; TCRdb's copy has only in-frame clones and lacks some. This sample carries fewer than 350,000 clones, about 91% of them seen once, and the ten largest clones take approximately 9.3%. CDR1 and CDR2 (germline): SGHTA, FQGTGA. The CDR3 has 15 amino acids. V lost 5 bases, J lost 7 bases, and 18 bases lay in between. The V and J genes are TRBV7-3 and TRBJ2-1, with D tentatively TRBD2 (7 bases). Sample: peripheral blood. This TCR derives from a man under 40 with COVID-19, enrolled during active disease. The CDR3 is CASSPGGPLGNEQFF. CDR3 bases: TGTGCCAGCAGCCCCGGGGGGCCTTTGGGGAATGAGCAGTTCTTC.